The 17 T cell receptor beta chains below come from one sample, sequenced in a study of technical replicates of blood from a handful of donors. Data came from immunoSEQ multiplex PCR; TCRdb stores just in-frame clones and leaves some out. This table holds about 100,000 clones, 96% found once. Material: T cells isolated from PBMCs. These receptors all stem from a human donor in good health.

The chain uses TRBV18 and TRBJ1-2, with a tentative D call TRBD1 (6 bases). Germline-derived CDR1 and CDR2 are KGHSH and LQKENI. V shed 2 bases and J shed 5 bases, with 15 bases lying between them. The CDR3 sequence is 15 residues long. CDR3: CASSPKSAGEYGYTF. The DNA of the CDR3 is TGTGCCAGCTCACCAAAATCTGCAGGGGAATATGGCTACACCTTC.

The rearrangement links TRBV5-6 to TRBJ2-3; D not resolved. Deletions cut 0 bases from V and 0 bases from J, with 8 bases between. This CDR3 contains 15 residues. Germline CDR1 and CDR2: SGHDT and YYEEEE. This CDR3 is CASSLDSDSTDTQYF. For the CDR3, the DNA is TGTGCCAGCAGCTTGGACAGTGACAGCACAGATACGCAGTATTTT.

The rearrangement uses TRBV5-1 and TRBJ2-5; D possibly corresponds to TRBD1 (5 bases). Per germline, CDR1 SGHRS and CDR2 YFSETQ. Trimming pared 3 bases from V and 1 base from J, leaving 13 bases between. The CDR3 has 15 residues. CDR3 DNA sequence: TGCGCCAGCAGCTCACCGCTGGGGCCCCAAGAGACCCAGTACTTC. Translating gives CASSSPLGPQETQYF.

This clone was seen a single time. This chain connects TRBV21-1 to TRBJ2-5; no DNA check was done on the table's D call, TRBD2. TRBV21-1 is given as a pseudogene. The CDR3 is made up of 14 amino acids. In DNA form, the CDR3 reads TGTGCCAGCAGCAAAACGGGTCGCCAAGAGACCCAGTACTTC. Amino acid sequence: CASSKTGRQETQYF.

The CDR3 loop is CASSLAGQGNQPQHF. CDR3 sequence (DNA): TGTGCCAGCAGCTTAGCGGGACAGGGTAACCAGCCCCAGCATTTT. This sequence joins TRBV7-9 and TRBJ1-5, with 9 bases matching TRBD1. CDR1 and CDR2 from the germline V gene are SEHNR and FQNEAQ (reference sequence). The V segment lost 0 bases and the J segment 7 bases; nucleotides outside the gene matches: 4. The CDR3 runs 15 residues.

The chain combines TRBV5-6 with TRBJ2-5; maybe TRBD1 (5 bases). This CDR3 contains 13 residues. Trimming stripped 4 bases from V and 10 bases from J, with 17 bases between. Looked up from germline, CDR1 is SGHDT and CDR2 is YYEEEE. In DNA form, the CDR3 reads TGTGCCAGCAGCCCCCGGGTGGGGCACGGCCAGTACTTC. It translates to CASSPRVGHGQYF.

This clone was picked up a small number of times. This chain links TRBV27 with TRBJ1-4; a possible D gene is TRBD1 (6 bases). Germline V gene data show CDR1 as MNHEY and CDR2 as SMNVEV (reference sequence). Trimming left V 1 base short and J 10 bases short, with 13 bases between. This CDR3 region has 14 residues. The CDR3 bases are TGTGCCAGCAGTTTATATGGGGGCGGTGGAAAACTGTTTTTT. Protein product: CASSLYGGGGKLFF. Complete variable domain (other parts from reference TRBV27 and TRBJ1-4): EAQVTQNPRYLITVTGKKLTVTCSQNMNHEYMSWYRQDPGLGLRQIYYSMNVEVTDKGDVPEGYKVSRKEKRNFPLILESPSPNQTSLYFCASSLYGGGGKLFFGSGTQLSVL.

The chain joins TRBV30 to TRBJ1-4, with 8 bases fitting TRBD1. The trim removed 6 bases at V and 8 bases at J, leaving 8 bases unmatched. Germline V gives CDR1 GTSNPN, CDR2 SVGIG (reference sequence). The CDR3 has 13 amino acids. The CDR3 coding sequence is TGTGCCTGTGGTACAGGGGGTCGCGAAAAACTGTTTTTT. It is translated as CACGTGGREKLFF. Using reference TRBV30 and TRBJ1-4 for the parts outside the CDR3, the full variable domain is SQTIHQWPATLVQPVGSPLSLECTVEGTSNPNLYWYRQAAGRGLQLLFYSVGIGQISSEVPQNLSASRPQDRQFILSSKKLLLSDSGFYLCACGTGGREKLFFGSGTQLSVL.

This clone was observed once. V is TRBV13 and J is TRBJ2-7; TRBD1 might be the D (5 bases). Germline V gives CDR1 PRHDT, CDR2 FYEKMQ (reference sequence). The germline V and J ends were trimmed by 3 bases and 0 bases, with 12 bases remaining between them. The CDR3 is 15 residues long. The CDR3 DNA reads as TGTGCCAGCAGCTTCGGACAACCTCCCTCCTACGAGCAGTACTTC. Its protein product is CASSFGQPPSYEQYF.

The CDR3 bases are TGTGCCAGCAGCTCGGCTACTAGCGGGGGGACCCAGTACTTC. Its protein product is CASSSATSGGTQYF. This chain connects TRBV7-2 to TRBJ2-5; 11 bases are shared with TRBD2. In germline, CDR1 is SGHTA, CDR2 FQGNSA. Trimming removed 4 bases from V and 7 bases from J; junction bases left unmatched: 5. This CDR3 is built from 14 residues.

This chain links TRBV19 with TRBJ2-3; D possibly corresponds to TRBD2 (6 bases). With 10 bases removed from V and 3 bases from J, the gap between germline ends came to 14 bases. The CDR3 totals 13 residues. The germline V gene has CDR1 LNHDA and CDR2 SQIVND (reference sequence). DNA for the CDR3: TGTGCCACCCAGGGAGGAAGGACAGATACGCAGTATTTT. This translates into CATQGGRTDTQYF.

The rearrangement links TRBV5-1 to TRBJ2-1, with a possible D match to TRBD2 (7 bases). V was shortened by 5 bases and J by 4 bases, with 16 bases between the two germline ends. The CDR3 runs 15 residues. Germline lookup yields CDR1 SGHRS and CDR2 YFSETQ. The CDR3 bases are TGCGCCAGCAGGCCGGGGGGCGGAGGATACAATGAGCAGTTCTTC. Translated, it gives CASRPGGGGYNEQFF.

Only one count was recorded for this clone. This chain joins TRBV19 and TRBJ1-5; 8 positions agree with TRBD1. Trimming cost V 4 bases and J 1 base; bases outside gene matches: 3. CDR1 LNHDA and CDR2 SQIVND come from the germline V gene (reference sequence). This CDR3 spans 15 amino acids. CDR3 DNA: TGTGCCAGTAGTACAGGGGGCCAAAGCAATCAGCCCCAGCATTTT. Protein product: CASSTGGQSNQPQHF.

This clone occurred once. The rearrangement uses TRBV5-1 and TRBJ2-3; 8 bases line up with TRBD2. Losses at the gene ends were 0 bases for V and 2 bases for J; bases not matched to a gene: 14. CDR1 SGHRS and CDR2 YFSETQ come from the germline V gene. The CDR3 totals 19 residues. The CDR3 spells CASSLAQRFLAGTTDTQYF. The CDR3 region has the DNA TGCGCCAGCAGCTTGGCCCAACGATTTTTAGCGGGAACCACAGATACGCAGTATTTT.

The J gene is TRBJ2-1, the V gene TRBV19, with D hard to call. V shed 1 base and J shed 2 bases, with 9 bases lying between them. The germline gives CDR1 LNHDA, CDR2 SQIVND (reference sequence). The CDR3 runs to 15 residues. The CDR3 DNA reads as TGTGCCAGTAGTATAGTATCTTTAGCCTACAATGAGCAGTTCTTC. Its protein product is CASSIVSLAYNEQFF.

The chain employs TRBV30 and TRBJ2-7; D is unclear. The CDR3 totals 11 residues. Trimming pared 1 base from V and 4 bases from J, leaving 5 bases between. From germline, CDR1 is GTSNPN and CDR2 SVGIG (reference sequence). CDR3 nucleotide sequence: TGTGCCTGGAGTGGCCTATACGAGCAGTACTTC. Protein: CAWSGLYEQYF. The full variable domain, in which reference TRBV30 and TRBJ2-7 provide the parts outside the CDR3, is SQTIHQWPATLVQPVGSPLSLECTVEGTSNPNLYWYRQAAGRGLQLLFYSVGIGQISSEVPQNLSASRPQDRQFILSSKKLLLSDSGFYLCAWSGLYEQYFGPGTRLTVT.

The genes are TRBV5-6 and TRBJ2-7; 8 nucleotides agree with TRBD1. The V gene end was trimmed by 0 bases and the J gene end by 13 bases; junction bases not matched to a gene: 9. CDR1 and CDR2 from the germline V gene are SGHDT and YYEEEE. This CDR3 is 13 amino acids long. This chain's CDR3 is CASSLGGGQGIYF. The CDR3 DNA sequence: TGTGCCAGCAGCTTGGGTGGCGGACAGGGCATTTACTTC.